One sample yielded the 25 T cell receptor beta chains listed below, sequenced in a study of T cells after posttransplantation cyclophosphamide. Profiled with immunoSEQ multiplex PCR; TCRdb holds only in-frame clones, not every one. The record shows roughly 8,000 clones for this sample, with no singletons present. Treatment was busulfan-fludarabine conditioning, a marrow graft, and cyclophosphamide on days +3 and +4. This specimen was PBMCs, taken 94 days after allogeneic stem cell transplant with posttransplant cyclophosphamide. The source of these receptors is a female patient aged 55-70 years who received an allogeneic stem cell transplant from an unrelated donor, was CMV-positive, and had acute GVHD only. The T cells may come from the graft donor.

The table lists this clone with many counts. The junction does not match germline at one end; this may be a read error. The rearrangement links TRBV4-1 to TRBJ2-7; D call uncertain. Germline V CDR1 and CDR2: MGHRA, YSYEKL. The CDR3 totals 11 residues. CDR3 in amino acids: CTSSPTGEQYF. DNA for the CDR3: TGCACCAGCAGCCCCACTGGCGAGCAGTACTTC.

This clone was observed a few times. The chain couples TRBV25-1 to TRBJ2-5; a possible D gene is TRBD1 (6 bases). Gene TRBJ2-7 matches the end of the DNA better, so the J call may be wrong. Germline CDR1 reads MGHDK; CDR2 reads SYGVNS. CDR3 length: 14 residues. DNA for the CDR3: TGTGCCAGCAGGTCAGGGACACCCTCCTACGAGCAGTACTTC. This gives the protein CASRSGTPSYEQYF.

The V and J genes are TRBV30 and TRBJ2-5; D unresolved. The assigned J gene may be wrong: the sequence end matches TRBJ2-7 better. CDR1 GTSNPN and CDR2 SVGIG come from the germline V gene (reference sequence). The CDR3 extends over 12 amino acids. The CDR3, as DNA: TGTGCCTGGAGTGTACAGAAATACGAGCAGTACTTC. It is translated as CAWSVQKYEQYF.

By share, this clone ranks as medium-sized (0.01 to 0.1%). The V call is TRBV18, the J call TRBJ1-6, with 9 bases that match TRBD1. The CDR3 length is 18 residues. After removal of 6 bases from V and 9 bases from J, the junction contained 18 bases not matched to a gene. Looked up from germline, CDR1 is KGHSH and CDR2 is LQKENI. The CDR3 loop is CASSLMEQTGQGSSPLHF. In DNA, the CDR3 is TGTGCCAGCTCGCTTATGGAGCAGACTGGACAGGGGAGTTCACCCCTCCACTTT.

In its sample, this clone was seen many times. This chain uses TRBV12-3 or TRBV12-4 with TRBJ2-1, with TRBD2 as a possible D gene (5 bases). The CDR3 has 16 amino acids. V was clipped by 6 bases and J by 7 bases, with 22 bases between them. In DNA form, the CDR3 reads TGTGCCAGCAGGAAGTTAAAACGCGCCCTAGCAAATGAGCAGTTCTTC. It is translated as CASRKLKRALANEQFF.

V is TRBV28 and J is TRBJ1-2; a possible D gene is TRBD1 (6 bases). Germline values: CDR1 MDHEN, CDR2 SYDVKM. Trimming left V 6 bases short and J 3 bases short, with 14 bases between. This CDR3 region has 14 residues. For the CDR3, the DNA is TGTGCCAGCAGCTCCGAAGGGGGGGACTATGGCTACACCTTC. It translates to CASSSEGGDYGYTF.

This clone came up many times. V is TRBV7-9 and J is TRBJ2-7; 8 bases agree with TRBD2. The trim removed 4 bases at V and 4 bases at J, leaving 9 bases unmatched. CDR1 is SEHNR and CDR2 is FQNEAQ in the germline V gene (reference sequence). The CDR3 loop spans 15 amino acids. CDR3 nucleotides: TGTGCCAGCAGCTCTCGGGGGGGTGAGTCTTACGAGCAGTACTTC. This encodes CASSSRGGESYEQYF.

By proportion, this clone is medium-sized. V is TRBV10-3 and J is TRBJ1-1, with 11 bases fitting TRBD1. Per the germline V gene, CDR1 is ENHRY and CDR2 is SYGVKD. J gave up 5 bases and V 7 bases, and 12 bases lay outside the gene matches. CDR3 size: 16 residues. The CDR3, as DNA: TGTGCCATCAACCCCCGAGGACAGGGGGCCGGGACTGAAGCTTTCTTT. It encodes CAINPRGQGAGTEAFF.

This clone was seen ten or more times. The chain uses TRBV10-3 and TRBJ2-3, with D tentatively TRBD1 (5 bases). Germline V gene lookup returns CDR1 ENHRY and CDR2 SYGVKD. Trimming took off 8 bases at V and 0 bases at J, with 6 bases between the two ends. The CDR3 spans 12 residues. This chain's CDR3 is CAIQGSTDTQYF. Written as DNA, the CDR3 is TGTGCCATCCAGGGTAGCACAGATACGCAGTATTTT.

At least ten counts were recorded for this clone. This chain uses TRBV5-4 with TRBJ2-7, with 8 bases fitting TRBD2. CDR3 length: 13 amino acids. V shed 3 bases, J shed 6 bases, and the junction held 5 bases outside the gene matches. CDR1 is SGHNT and CDR2 is YYREEE in the germline V gene (reference sequence). The DNA for the CDR3 is TGTGCCAGCAGCTCCCCGCTAGCGGGCGAGCAGTACTTC. Encoded protein: CASSSPLAGEQYF. The complete variable domain, with remaining parts taken from reference TRBV5-4 and TRBJ2-7, reads ETGVTQSPTHLIKTRGQQVTLRCSSQSGHNTVSWYQQALGQGPQFIFQYYREEENGRGNFPPRFSGLQFPNYSSELNVNALELDDSALYLCASSSPLAGEQYFGPGTRLTVT.

This clone has only a few counts. The chain joins TRBV12-3 or TRBV12-4 to TRBJ2-3; TRBD2 agrees at 14 bases. The V segment lost 7 bases and the J segment 6 bases; nucleotides outside the gene matches: 9. The CDR3 runs to 16 residues. Here the CDR3 DNA reads TGTGCCAGCACCGGGGGACTAGCGGGAGTAGGGGATACGCAGTATTTT. Encoded protein: CASTGGLAGVGDTQYF.

This clone was recorded at least ten times. This chain joins TRBV6-5 and TRBJ2-1, with 7 bases that match TRBD2. The CDR3 runs to 15 residues. The V gene end was trimmed by 5 bases and the J gene end by 8 bases; junction bases not matched to a gene: 12. Germline CDR1 reads MNHEY; CDR2 reads SVGAGI. This CDR3 reads CASSRRGSRLDEQFF. CDR3 sequence (DNA): TGTGCCAGCAGTCGGCGGGGGTCGCGTCTTGATGAGCAGTTCTTC.

The sample holds many counts of this clone. This chain links TRBV6-1 with TRBJ2-2, with a tentative D call TRBD1 (7 bases). This CDR3 contains 14 residues. The V end lost 6 bases, the J end lost 5 bases, and 13 bases lay between the germline ends. In germline, CDR1 is MNHNS, CDR2 SASEGT. The CDR3 bases are TGTGCCAGCAGGGCGGGACAGATGACCGGGGAGCTGTTTTTT. Amino acids: CASRAGQMTGELFF.

This clone came up a few times. The rearrangement uses TRBV13 and TRBJ2-7; 7 bases are a match to TRBD1. Germline V gives CDR1 PRHDT, CDR2 FYEKMQ (reference sequence). V dropped 7 bases and J dropped 5; count of bases not matched to a gene: 11. The CDR3 covers 14 residues. The CDR3 nucleotides read TGTGCCAGCACCTTTAGGGACAGCTTCCACGAGCAGTACTTC. Encoded protein: CASTFRDSFHEQYF.

This clone is termed medium-sized (0.01 to 0.1%). The chain couples TRBV5-1 to TRBJ1-1; TRBD1 might be the D (5 bases). The CDR3 totals 13 residues. Germline lookup yields CDR1 SGHRS and CDR2 YFSETQ. Trimming left V 5 bases short and J 8 bases short, with 16 bases between. In nucleotides, the CDR3 is TGCGCCAGCAGAATTGAACTCGGACAAGAAGCTTTCTTT. This gives the protein CASRIELGQEAFF.

This clone was seen repeatedly, ten times or more. The chain links TRBV13 to TRBJ2-7; perhaps TRBD1 as D (5 bases). Germline V gene data show CDR1 as PRHDT and CDR2 as FYEKMQ (reference sequence). V shed 5 bases and J shed 4 bases, with 9 bases lying between them. The CDR3 consists of 12 residues. The CDR3 protein is CASSHSGYEQYF. The DNA for the CDR3 is TGTGCCAGCAGCCACTCAGGGTACGAGCAGTACTTC.

This clone was counted at least ten times. The CDR3 reads CAISEPTEANYGYTF. The DNA of the CDR3 is TGTGCCATCAGTGAGCCGACAGAAGCTAACTATGGCTACACCTTC. The chain links TRBV10-3 to TRBJ1-2, with D tentatively TRBD1 (5 bases). The CDR3 covers 15 residues. Looked up from germline, CDR1 is ENHRY and CDR2 is SYGVKD. Trimming removed 2 bases at V and 0 bases at J, with 10 bases between.

This clone was observed many times. J is TRBJ1-1 and V is TRBV20-1; D is possibly TRBD1 (5 bases). Germline V gene sequence: CDR1 DFQATT, CDR2 SNEGSKA (reference sequence). The germline V and J ends were trimmed by 6 bases and 5 bases, with 10 bases remaining between them. The CDR3 is 11 residues long. In DNA form, the CDR3 reads TGCAGTGCATTCAGGGAAACTGAAGCTTTCTTT. Translating it yields CSAFRETEAFF.

This clone was observed many times. The chain links TRBV7-9 to TRBJ2-1; 7 bases line up with TRBD1. This CDR3 has 18 amino acids. Germline assignment: CDR1 SEHNR and CDR2 FQNEAQ (reference sequence). This CDR3 reads CASRSENNTGTDDHEQFF. For the CDR3, the DNA is TGTGCAAGTCGCTCAGAAAATAATACGGGGACAGACGACCACGAGCAGTTCTTC.

This clone was recorded many times. V gene TRBV6-1 combines with J gene TRBJ2-1, with TRBD2 matching over 12 bases. The V and J ends lost 3 bases and 7 bases, in that order; junction bases with no gene match: 13. The germline gives CDR1 MNHNS, CDR2 SASEGT. CDR3 length: 18 residues. The CDR3 DNA reads TGTGCCAGCAGTGAGAACCCCACTAGCGGGGGGCCAGGGAATGAGCAGTTCTTC. This translates into CASSENPTSGGPGNEQFF.

This clone was recorded many times. For the CDR3, the DNA is TGTGCCAGCAGTTACGAGGGGACTCGTGGCTACACCTTC. Translating gives CASSYEGTRGYTF. The chain recombines TRBV6-2 or TRBV6-3 with TRBJ1-2; tentative D call: TRBD1 (5 bases). Per the germline V gene, CDR1 is MNHEY and CDR2 is SVGEGT. The CDR3 runs 13 residues. V was trimmed by 2 bases and J by 7 bases, leaving 11 bases between them.

The table lists this clone with many counts. CDR3 nucleotide sequence: TGTGCCAGCAGTTACTCTAGCACTGCTAACAGGGGCCCTTCCTACAATGAGCAGTTCTTC. This translates into CASSYSSTANRGPSYNEQFF. The V gene is TRBV6-2 or TRBV6-3, the J gene TRBJ2-1; TRBD1 matches 7 bases. CDR1 MNHEY and CDR2 SVGEGT come from the germline V gene. Trimming cost V 0 bases and J 1 base; bases outside gene matches: 15. The CDR3 has 20 residues.

The chain joins TRBV2 to TRBJ2-3; D is unresolved. V was clipped by 4 bases and J by 3 bases, with 8 bases between them. The CDR3 is 13 residues long. CDR1 is SNHLY, CDR2 FYNNEI, per germline. CDR3 amino acids: CASSAEGTDTQYF. CDR3 nucleotide sequence: TGTGCCAGCAGTGCCGAAGGTACAGATACGCAGTATTTT.

This clone rates as medium-sized. The CDR3: CASSSPSPNWGGPVASPLDEQFF. In nucleotides, the CDR3 is TGTGCCAGCAGTTCCCCAAGTCCCAACTGGGGCGGACCCGTGGCCTCGCCCTTAGATGAGCAGTTCTTC. The chain recombines TRBV27 with TRBJ2-1; D may be TRBD1 (5 bases). V lost 4 bases and J 8 bases, leaving 42 bases between the germline ends. The CDR3 is 23 amino acids. Germline CDR1 reads MNHEY; CDR2 reads SMNVEV (reference sequence).

This clone was detected many times. The chain combines TRBV28 with TRBJ2-7; D gene ambiguous. Per germline, CDR1 MDHEN and CDR2 SYDVKM. This CDR3 comprises 13 residues. V dropped 6 bases and J dropped 5 bases, with 14 bases sitting between them. The CDR3 region is CASRGGGTDEQYF. For the CDR3, the DNA is TGTGCCAGCAGAGGTGGCGGAACGGACGAGCAGTACTTC.